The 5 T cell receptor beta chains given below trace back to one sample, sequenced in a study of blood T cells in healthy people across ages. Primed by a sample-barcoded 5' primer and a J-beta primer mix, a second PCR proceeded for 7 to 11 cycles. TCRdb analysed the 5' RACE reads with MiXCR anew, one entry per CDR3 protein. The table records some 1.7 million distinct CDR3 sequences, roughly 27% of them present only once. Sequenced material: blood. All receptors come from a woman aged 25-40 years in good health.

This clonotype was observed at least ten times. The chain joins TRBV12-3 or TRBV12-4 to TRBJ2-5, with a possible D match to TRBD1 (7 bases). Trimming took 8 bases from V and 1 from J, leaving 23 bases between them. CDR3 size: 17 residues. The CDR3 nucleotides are TGTGCCAGCCAGGGGGGTGGCACGGGTGGGACCCAAGAGACCCAGTACTTC. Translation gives CASQGGGTGGTQETQYF.

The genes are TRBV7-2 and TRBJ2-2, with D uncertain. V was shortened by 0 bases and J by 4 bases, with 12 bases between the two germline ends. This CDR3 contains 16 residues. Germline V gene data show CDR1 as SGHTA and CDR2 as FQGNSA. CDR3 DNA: TGTGCCAGCAGCTTAGCGCTAATGGTCAGCACCGGGGAGCTGTTTTTT. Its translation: CASSLALMVSTGELFF.

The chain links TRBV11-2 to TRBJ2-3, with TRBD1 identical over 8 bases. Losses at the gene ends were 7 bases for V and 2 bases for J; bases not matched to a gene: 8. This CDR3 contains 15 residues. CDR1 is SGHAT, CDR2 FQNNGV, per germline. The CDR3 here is CASNFMDRDTDTQYF. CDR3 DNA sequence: TGTGCCAGCAACTTCATGGACAGGGACACAGATACGCAGTATTTT.

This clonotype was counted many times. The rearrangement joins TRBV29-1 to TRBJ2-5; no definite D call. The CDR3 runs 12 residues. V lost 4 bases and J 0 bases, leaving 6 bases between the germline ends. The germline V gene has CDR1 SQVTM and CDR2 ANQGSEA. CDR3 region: CSVVIDQETQYF. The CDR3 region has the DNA TGCAGCGTTGTGATAGACCAAGAGACCCAGTACTTC.

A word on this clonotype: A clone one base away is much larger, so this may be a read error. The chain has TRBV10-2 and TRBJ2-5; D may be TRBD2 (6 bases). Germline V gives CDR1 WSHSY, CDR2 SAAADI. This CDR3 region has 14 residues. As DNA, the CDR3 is TGCGCCAGCAGTGCGACTAGTACCCAAGAGACCCGGTACTTC. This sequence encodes CASSATSTQETRYF.